This T cell receptor beta chain came from a study of response to subunit inactivated influenza vaccine (dated by TCRdb to 2016 to 2018). Turning to the overall study: The study used deep quantitative T cell receptor repertoire profiling to track responses to a trivalent subunit inactivated influenza vaccine. The full study reports these points: The authors suggested that each seasonal influenza vaccination may recruit only a limited number of new T cells.

V is pared back by 1 base and J by 0 bases, with 11 bases lying between the germline termini. The CDR3 runs 15 amino acids, cysteine and phenylalanine included. The only DNA kept is the CDR3, 45 bases in frame from the first base. The germline V gene (reference sequence) provides CDR1 GTSNPN and CDR2 SVGIG. As to this clonotype: There is no known antigen for this receptor. No qualities accompany the bases; no much larger clone lies one base away.

Library creation used RT-PCR. Sequenced on an Illumina HiSeq 2500. Using fastp at Q25 and MiXCR, TCRdb reprocessed the public reads and kept productive beta chains. CDR3 protein sequences are deduplicated, and each keeps its most common genes and DNA. For this sample there are approximately 500,000 distinct CDR3 sequences; roughly 23% appear just once. The ten largest account for 2.5% to 3% of the sample. Another study also made use of these data, one on T cells expressing NK-cell markers. As that second paper reports: TCR beta cDNA libraries were made by 5'RACE template switching that added a universal primer site and unique molecular identifiers. In sorted CD3+CD56+NKG2C+, CD3+CD56+NKG2C- and CD3+CD56-NKG2C+ T-cell subsets from eight donors, TCR beta-chain repertoires were profiled. Seven of the eight sequenced donors were HCMV-seropositive and one was HCMV-seronegative. In several experiments an anti-gammadeltaTCR antibody was added to restrict sorting to alphabetaTCR-expressing T cells. For roughly six donors, the dominant CD3+CD56+NKG2C+ clonotypes were among the top 10 CD8+ clonotypes and accounted for 1.0-7.0% of CD8+ T cells. Those dominant clonotypes were again the most abundant among CD3+CD56-NKG2C+ cells in four donors, at about 28.3-60.1%. Whether the expanded NKG2C-expressing T cell clones were specific for HCMV antigens was left unclear. All eight donors whose samples were sequenced were randomly selected healthy volunteers, three of them men and five women. To determine HCMV serostatus, a commercial ELISA kit was used to detect HCMV-specific IgG in serum. Ficoll density gradient centrifugation was used to isolate peripheral blood mononuclear cells from blood. Using Miltenyi isolation kits, CD4+ and CD8+ T cells were isolated from PBMC through magnetic immunoseparation. Synthesis of cDNA was primed from the TCR beta constant segment and was followed by two consecutive PCR amplification steps. The libraries were sequenced on Illumina HiSeq 2000/2500, MiSeq or NextSeq, producing 2 x 150 bp reads. MIGEC was used to demultiplex reads and group the reads by UMI, and MiTCR was used to assemble and quantify clonotypes. To exclude erroneous sequences, any TCR cDNA sequence not supported by at least two reads was discarded. The tcR package was used for downstream repertoire analysis, and clonotypes were matched between fractions using CDR3 nucleotide sequence together with V segment. Antigen specificity was annotated against VDJdb with VDJmatch, allowing one amino acid substitution in CDR3.

Sequences were derived from CD4+ T cells sorted from PBMCs, sampled about 11 days after vaccination. The source is a man aged 45-60 years who received an inactivated influenza vaccine. Donor details come from another sample of the same person, matched by shared clones. The V gene is TRBV30 and the J gene is TRBJ2-3; the D gene cannot be resolved reliably. CDR3 protein: CAWSGFGLSTDTQYF. The bases read TGTGCCTGGAGTGGGTTTGGGCTTAGCACAGATACGCAGTATTTT.